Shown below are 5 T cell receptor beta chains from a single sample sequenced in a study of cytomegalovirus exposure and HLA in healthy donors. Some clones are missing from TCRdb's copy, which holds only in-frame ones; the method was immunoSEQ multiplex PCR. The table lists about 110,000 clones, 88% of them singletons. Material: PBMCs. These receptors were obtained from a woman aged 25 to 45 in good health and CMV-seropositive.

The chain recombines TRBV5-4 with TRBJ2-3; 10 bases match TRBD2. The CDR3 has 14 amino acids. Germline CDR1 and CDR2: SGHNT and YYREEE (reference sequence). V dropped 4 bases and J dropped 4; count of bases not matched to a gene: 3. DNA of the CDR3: TGTGCCAGCAGCCCGGGACTAGCGCCAGATACGCAGTATTTT. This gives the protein CASSPGLAPDTQYF.

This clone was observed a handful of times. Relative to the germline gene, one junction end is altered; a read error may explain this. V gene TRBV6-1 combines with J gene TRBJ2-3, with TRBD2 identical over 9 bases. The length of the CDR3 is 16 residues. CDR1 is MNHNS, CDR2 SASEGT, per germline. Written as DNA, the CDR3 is TGTGCCAGCAGTGAAGTGGGTAGCGGGAGCACGGATACGCAGTATTTT. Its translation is CASSEVGSGSTDTQYF.

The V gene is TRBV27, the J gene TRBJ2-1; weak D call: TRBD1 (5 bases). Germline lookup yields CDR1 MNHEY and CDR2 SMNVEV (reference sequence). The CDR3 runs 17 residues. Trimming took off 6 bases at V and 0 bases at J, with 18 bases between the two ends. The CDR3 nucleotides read TGTGCCAGCAGGTCGATCCGACAGTTAAGCTCCTACAATGAGCAGTTCTTC. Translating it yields CASRSIRQLSSYNEQFF.

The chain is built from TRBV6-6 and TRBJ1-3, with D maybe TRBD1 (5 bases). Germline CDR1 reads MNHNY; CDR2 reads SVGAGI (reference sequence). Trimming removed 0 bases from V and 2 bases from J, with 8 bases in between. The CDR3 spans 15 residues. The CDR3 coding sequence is TGTGCCAGCAGTTACTCGGGGACTGCTGGAAACACCATATATTTT. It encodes CASSYSGTAGNTIYF.

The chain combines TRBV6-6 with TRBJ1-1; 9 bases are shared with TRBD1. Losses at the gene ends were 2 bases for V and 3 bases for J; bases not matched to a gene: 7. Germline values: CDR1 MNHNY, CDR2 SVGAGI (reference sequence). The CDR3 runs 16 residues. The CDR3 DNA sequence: TGTGCCAGCAGTTACCTAATGGGACAGGGCCACACTGAAGCTTTCTTT. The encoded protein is CASSYLMGQGHTEAFF.